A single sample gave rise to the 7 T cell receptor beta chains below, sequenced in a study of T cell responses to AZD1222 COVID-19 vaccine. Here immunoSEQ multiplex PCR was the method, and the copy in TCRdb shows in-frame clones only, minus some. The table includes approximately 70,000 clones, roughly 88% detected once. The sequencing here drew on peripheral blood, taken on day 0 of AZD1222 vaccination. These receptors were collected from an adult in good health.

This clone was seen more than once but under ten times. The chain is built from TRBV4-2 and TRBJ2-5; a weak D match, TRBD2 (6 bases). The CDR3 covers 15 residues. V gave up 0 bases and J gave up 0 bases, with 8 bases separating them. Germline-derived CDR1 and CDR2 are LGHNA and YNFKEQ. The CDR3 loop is CASSQELAYQETQYF. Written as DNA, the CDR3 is TGTGCCAGCAGCCAAGAACTAGCTTACCAAGAGACCCAGTACTTC.

This CDR3 is CASRPSGGDEKLFF. The CDR3 DNA reads as TGTGCCAGCAGACCCTCGGGGGGAGATGAAAAACTGTTTTTT. The V call is TRBV7-9, the J call TRBJ1-4, with a weak D call TRBD1 (5 bases). The germline CDR1 and CDR2 sequences are SEHNR and FQNEAQ (reference sequence). The CDR3 is made up of 14 amino acids. The V and J ends lost 6 bases and 6 bases respectively, with 14 bases between them.

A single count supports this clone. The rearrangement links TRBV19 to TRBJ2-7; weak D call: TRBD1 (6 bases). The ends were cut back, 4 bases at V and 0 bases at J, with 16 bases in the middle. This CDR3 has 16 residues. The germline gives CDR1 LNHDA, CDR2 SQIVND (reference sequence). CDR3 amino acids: CASSTSLDSRSYEQYF. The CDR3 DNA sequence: TGTGCCAGTAGTACCTCTTTGGACAGTCGCTCCTACGAGCAGTACTTC. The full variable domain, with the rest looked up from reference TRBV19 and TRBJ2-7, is DGGITQSPKYLFRKEGQNVTLSCEQNLNHDAMYWYRQDPGQGLRLIYYSQIVNDFQKGDIAEGYSVSREKKESFPLTVTSAQKNPTAFYLCASSTSLDSRSYEQYFGPGTRLTVT.

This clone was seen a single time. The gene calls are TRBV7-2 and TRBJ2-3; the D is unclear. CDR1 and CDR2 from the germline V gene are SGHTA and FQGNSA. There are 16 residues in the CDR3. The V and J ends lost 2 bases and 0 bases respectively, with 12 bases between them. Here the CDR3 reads CASSLFTDTSTDTQYF. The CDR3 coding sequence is TGTGCCAGCAGCTTATTCACAGATACTAGCACAGATACGCAGTATTTT. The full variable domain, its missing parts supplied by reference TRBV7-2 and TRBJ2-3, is GAGVSQSPSNKVTEKGKDVELRCDPISGHTALYWYRQSLGQGLEFLIYFQGNSAPDKSGLPSDRFSAERTGGSVSTLTIQRTQQEDSAVYLCASSLFTDTSTDTQYFGPGTRLTVL.

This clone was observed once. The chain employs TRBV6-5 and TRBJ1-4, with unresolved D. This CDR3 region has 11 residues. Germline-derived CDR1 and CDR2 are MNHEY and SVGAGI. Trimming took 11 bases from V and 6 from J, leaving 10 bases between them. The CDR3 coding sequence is TGTGCCGTCCGAGGCGATGAAAAACTGTTTTTT. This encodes CAVRGDEKLFF.

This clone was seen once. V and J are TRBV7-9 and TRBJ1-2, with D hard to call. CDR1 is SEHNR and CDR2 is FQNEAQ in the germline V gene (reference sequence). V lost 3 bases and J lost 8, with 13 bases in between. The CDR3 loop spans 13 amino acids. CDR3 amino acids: CASSLNKREGYTF. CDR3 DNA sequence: TGTGCCAGCAGCTTGAATAAAAGGGAAGGCTACACCTTC.

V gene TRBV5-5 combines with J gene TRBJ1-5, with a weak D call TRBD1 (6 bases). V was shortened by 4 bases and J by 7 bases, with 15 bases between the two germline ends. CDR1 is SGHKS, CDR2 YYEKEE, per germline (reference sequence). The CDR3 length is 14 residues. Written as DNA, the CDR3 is TGTGCCAGCAGCCCAGACAGCCAGGGGCAGCCCCAGCATTTT. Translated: CASSPDSQGQPQHF.